Below, 2 T cell receptor beta chains from the same sample are listed, as sequenced in a study of blood T cell repertoires in COVID-19. Clones were read by immunoSEQ multiplex PCR, and TCRdb kept only the in-frame ones, dropping some. The sample has about 220,000 clones, more than 65% seen once; the top ten hold 3.6%. Sequenced material: peripheral blood. These receptors originate from a woman of 80 years or more with acute or convalescent COVID-19.

The chain joins TRBV27 to TRBJ1-1; TRBD1 might be the D (5 bases). Trimming took off 0 bases at V and 5 bases at J, with 19 bases between the two ends. The V gene's germline CDR1 is MNHEY and CDR2 SMNVEV (reference sequence). The CDR3 is 17 residues long. CDR3 sequence: CASSLSRGGRRTTEAFF. The CDR3 DNA reads as TGTGCCAGCAGTTTATCGCGGGGGGGACGGAGAACAACTGAAGCTTTCTTT.

In this sample, this clone turned up a few times. V is TRBV27 and J is TRBJ1-1; possible D gene TRBD1, 5 bases. This CDR3 is 14 amino acids long. The germline V gene encodes CDR1 MNHEY and CDR2 SMNVEV (reference sequence). Trimming stripped 8 bases from V and 0 bases from J, with 13 bases between. Here the CDR3 DNA reads TGTGCCAGCTCCCACGGACATATGAACACTGAAGCTTTCTTT. It is translated as CASSHGHMNTEAFF.